This TCR beta chain was sequenced during a study of cytomegalovirus exposure and HLA in healthy donors. In regard to this clone: Antigen unknown.

The CDR3 length is 13 residues. Trimming removed 1 base from V and 6 bases from J, with 9 bases in between. Germline V gene data show CDR1 as SEHNR and CDR2 as FQNEAQ (reference sequence). Primers: 60 Vbeta forward and 13 Jbeta reverse. The data were produced by immunoSEQ multiplex PCR, yet TCRdb's version contains in-frame clones alone and is incomplete. The top ten clones hold less than 3% of a sample with 150,000 to 200,000 clones, 55% to 65% of them seen once. Each donor's status was that of a healthy bone marrow donor. The study, taken as a whole, reports: From TCR beta sequences, most subjects' HLA-A and HLA-B alleles were reportedly predicted accurately. Cytomegalovirus association was listed for under 200 TCR beta chains. The likely explanation for a cluster of highly shared sequence variants was sequencing artifact.

The clonotype comes from a man between 35 and 55 years old in good health and CMV-seronegative. The chain couples TRBV7-9 to TRBJ1-1; D is uncertain. Sequencing was performed on PBMCs. This CDR3 is CASSLEVTAEAFF. The CDR3 DNA is TGTGCCAGCAGCTTAGAGGTAACAGCTGAAGCTTTCTTT. Based on the CDR3 plus reference TRBV7-9 and TRBJ1-1, the full variable domain is DTGVSQNPRHKITKRGQNVTFRCDPISEHNRLYWYRQTLGQGPEFLTYFQNEAQLEKSRLLSDRFSAERPKGSFSTLEIQRTEQGDSAMYLCASSLEVTAEAFFGQGTRLTVV.